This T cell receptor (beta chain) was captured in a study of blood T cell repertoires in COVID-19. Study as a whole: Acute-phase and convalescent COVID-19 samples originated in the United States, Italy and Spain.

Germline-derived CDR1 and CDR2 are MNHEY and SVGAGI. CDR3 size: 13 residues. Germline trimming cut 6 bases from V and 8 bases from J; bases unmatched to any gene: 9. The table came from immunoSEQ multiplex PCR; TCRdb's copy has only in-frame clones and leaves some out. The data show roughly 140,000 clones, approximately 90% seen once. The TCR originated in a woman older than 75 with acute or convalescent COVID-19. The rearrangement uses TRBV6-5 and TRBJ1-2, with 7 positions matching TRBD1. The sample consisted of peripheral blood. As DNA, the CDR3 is TGTGCCAGCAGATATAATACAGGGGAAGGCTACACCTTC. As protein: CASRYNTGEGYTF.